Given below is one T cell receptor beta chain in context. Its antigen is currently unknown. These data come from a study of cytomegalovirus exposure and HLA in healthy donors. Looking at the study overall: Counted in an early data release were 65 million to 100 million unique TCRs from HLA-typed donors. Study-wide results and limits: TCR beta chains numbering more than 150 were designated cytomegalovirus-associated. Three chains linked to CMV were shown in vitro to be specific for CMV antigens.

Despite likely unrecorded immune exposures, the donors were nominally healthy at the time of sampling. The CDR3 spans 16 residues. Germline CDR1 ENHRY, CDR2 SYGVKD. The V segment lost 2 bases and the J segment 7 bases; nucleotides outside the gene matches: 9. 60 Vbeta and 13 Jbeta primers were used in PCR. Measured with immunoSEQ multiplex PCR; TCRdb has only the in-frame clones, and not every one. The data hold tens of thousands of clones, with approximately 73% observed a single time. This receptor was taken from a man aged 50-59 years in good health and CMV-seronegative. Sequencing was performed on PBMCs. The chain joins TRBV10-3 to TRBJ1-4; 8 positions agree with TRBD1. Here the CDR3 DNA reads TGTGCCATCAGTGAGGCCCTTCCTACAGGGGGTGAAAAACTGTTTTTT. This translates into CAISEALPTGGEKLFF.